This TCR beta chain was recovered during a study of T cell repertoires and HLA-DP antigens. Details on this clone: Its cognate antigen is unknown.

Trimming shortened V by 1 base and J by 2 bases, and 14 bases separated the two germline ends. The germline V gene encodes CDR1 SGHTA and CDR2 FQGNSA. This CDR3 contains 16 residues. Each pre-culture CD4+ sample aimed for more than 150,000 T cell genomes at deep resolution. Repertoires were generated with immunoSEQ multiplex PCR, while TCRdb's copy carries only in-frame clones and drops some. This table holds around 100,000 clones, about 92% found once. Sequencing input: CD4+ T cells from PBMCs. The J gene is TRBJ2-5, the V gene TRBV7-2; TRBD1 is a possible D gene (5 bases). This receptor was obtained from a woman younger than 35 in good health and CMV-seronegative. In nucleotides, the CDR3 is TGTGCCAGCAGCTTAGTATCGACAGTCCCTCAAGAGACCCAGTACTTC. This sequence encodes CASSLVSTVPQETQYF.